The sequence of this T cell receptor beta chain was determined in a study of cytomegalovirus exposure and HLA in healthy donors. The PCR made use of 60 Vbeta and 13 Jbeta primers. This table comes from immunoSEQ multiplex PCR, and its TCRdb copy is limited to in-frame clones, with some not included. This sample has about 160,000 clones, with 60% to 80% found just once. This CDR3 contains 15 residues. CDR1 and CDR2 from the germline V gene are SGHNT and YYREEE (reference sequence). With 1 base removed from V and 4 bases from J, the gap between germline ends came to 14 bases. Study-wide results and caveats: Overall, approximately 150 TCR beta chains were annotated as cytomegalovirus-associated. Prior analysis indicated that the majority of TCR beta V segments exhibited productivity approximately 90% or approximately 30% of the time.

A note on this clone: The antigen is not known.

The TCR comes from a woman aged 25 to 39 in good health and CMV-seronegative. The chain combines TRBV5-4 with TRBJ1-2; TRBD1 might be the D (6 bases). The sequencing sample was made of PBMCs. The CDR3 sequence: CASSLPQGESYGYTF. The CDR3 nucleotides are TGTGCCAGCAGCTTGCCACAGGGAGAATCCTATGGCTACACCTTC.